What follows are 20 T cell receptor beta chains derived from one specimen sequenced in a study of identical twins. One entry per CDR3 protein results from TCRdb running MiXCR on the 5' RACE reads. The data hold about 1.7 million distinct CDR3 sequences, with around a third observed a single time. The specimen was cord blood. The receptors were sampled from a newborn girl in good health.

This clonotype was observed at least ten times. The chain uses TRBV6-5 and TRBJ1-5; 7 nucleotides align to TRBD1. The CDR3 sequence is 13 residues long. V trimming: 8 bases; J trimming: 6 bases; junction bases outside the gene matches: 7. The germline CDR1 and CDR2 sequences are MNHEY and SVGAGI. The CDR3, as DNA: TGTGCCAGCCGGACAGGTGTAGGTCAGCCCCAGCATTTT. Residues: CASRTGVGQPQHF.

J is TRBJ2-5 and V is TRBV20-1, with D hard to call. Judging by the DNA end, TRBJ2-7 fits better; the J call may be wrong. Looked up from germline, CDR1 is DFQATT and CDR2 is SNEGSKA (reference sequence). The CDR3 length is 12 residues. CDR3 region: CSAPMGIYEQYF. CDR3 nucleotide sequence: TGCAGTGCTCCGATGGGGATCTACGAGCAGTACTTC.

The gene calls are TRBV7-2 and TRBJ2-1, with 9 bases that match TRBD2. Losses at the gene ends were 0 bases for V and 6 bases for J; bases not matched to a gene: 6. Germline CDR1 and CDR2: SGHTA and FQGNSA. This CDR3 contains 16 residues. The CDR3 DNA reads as TGTGCCAGCAGCTTAGCTAGGCTAGCGGGGACCAATGAGCAGTTCTTC. Its protein is CASSLARLAGTNEQFF. The full variable domain, its missing parts supplied by reference TRBV7-2 and TRBJ2-1, is GAGVSQSPSNKVTEKGKDVELRCDPISGHTALYWYRQSLGQGLEFLIYFQGNSAPDKSGLPSDRFSAERTGGSVSTLTIQRTQQEDSAVYLCASSLARLAGTNEQFFGPGTRLTVL.

This clonotype was seen a single time. V usage is TRBV20-1 and J usage is TRBJ1-1; D unresolved. The V end was cut by 5 bases, the J end by 1 base, with 14 bases between. The CDR3 consists of 14 residues. Germline CDR1 reads DFQATT; CDR2 reads SNEGSKA (reference sequence). The CDR3 loop reads CSAWEGPKNTEAFF. CDR3 bases: TGCAGTGCTTGGGAAGGGCCTAAGAACACTGAAGCTTTCTTT.

The chain is built from TRBV29-1 and TRBJ1-2; D call uncertain. CDR1 and CDR2 from the germline V gene are SQVTM and ANQGSEA. V dropped 5 bases and J dropped 0 bases, with 4 bases sitting between them. The CDR3 is made up of 11 amino acids. CDR3 protein: CSVITNYGYTF. CDR3 nucleotide sequence: TGCAGCGTTATTACTAACTATGGCTACACCTTC.

The V and J genes are TRBV5-1 and TRBJ2-2; D is unclear. This CDR3 has 15 residues. V was shortened by 1 base and J by 0 bases, with 7 bases between the two germline ends. The germline V gene has CDR1 SGHRS and CDR2 YFSETQ. The CDR3 DNA reads TGCGCCAGCAGCTTGTGGCAGCCGAACACCGGGGAGCTGTTTTTT. It is translated as CASSLWQPNTGELFF.

The chain carries TRBV6-1 and TRBJ1-4; D remains unclear. The V and J ends lost 2 bases and 3 bases respectively, with 10 bases between them. The CDR3 loop spans 15 amino acids. Germline V gene data show CDR1 as MNHNS and CDR2 as SASEGT. CDR3 sequence: CASSEWEVPNEKLFF. CDR3 in DNA: TGTGCCAGCAGTGAATGGGAGGTTCCTAATGAAAAACTGTTTTTT.

This clonotype was seen more than once but under ten times. The gene calls are TRBV5-5 and TRBJ1-2; D remains ambiguous. Germline CDR1 and CDR2: SGHKS and YYEKEE (reference sequence). The V gene lost 2 bases and the J gene lost 6 bases, with 5 bases spanning the gap. The CDR3 is made up of 11 amino acids. The CDR3: CASSLTDGYTF. The CDR3, as DNA: TGTGCCAGCAGCTTAACTGATGGCTACACCTTC.

The chain is built from TRBV21-1 and TRBJ2-3; the table names TRBD2, a call not compared with the DNA. TRBV21-1 is a listed pseudogene. CDR3 length: 14 amino acids. The CDR3 DNA reads TGTGCCAGCAGCAACGGCGGGAGGAAAGATACGCAGTATTTT. It specifies CASSNGGRKDTQYF.

This clonotype was seen more than once but under ten times. This chain connects TRBV2 to TRBJ1-5; 11 bases map to TRBD1. The germline V gene has CDR1 SNHLY and CDR2 FYNNEI. The trim removed 11 bases at V and 2 bases at J, leaving 5 bases unmatched. This CDR3 contains 14 residues. CDR3 region: CAGGTGGRNQPQHF. The CDR3 region has the DNA TGTGCCGGAGGGACAGGGGGTCGCAATCAGCCCCAGCATTTT.

The chain combines TRBV7-8 with TRBJ2-1, with 11 bases identical to TRBD2. Germline V CDR1 and CDR2: SGHVS, FQNEAQ. The CDR3 runs 14 residues. The J segment lost 3 bases and the V segment lost 8 bases, leaving 3 bases of the junction unmatched. CDR3 region: CASRTSGFYNEQFF. CDR3 nucleotides: TGTGCCAGCCGGACTAGCGGGTTCTACAATGAGCAGTTCTTC. The full variable domain, rest sourced from reference TRBV7-8 and TRBJ2-1, is GAGVSQSPRYKVAKRGQDVALRCDPISGHVSLFWYQQALGQGPEFLTYFQNEAQLDKSGLPSDRFFAERPEGSVSTLKIQRTQQEDSAVYLCASRTSGFYNEQFFGPGTRLTVL.

The rearrangement joins TRBV20-1 to TRBJ2-3; the D call may be TRBD1 or TRBD2 (5 bases each). CDR3 length equals 12 residues. Trimming removed 6 bases at V and 6 bases at J, with 13 bases between. Per germline, CDR1 DFQATT and CDR2 SNEGSKA (reference sequence). The CDR3 protein is CSAVRGADTQYF. As DNA, the CDR3 is TGCAGTGCAGTTAGAGGGGCGGATACGCAGTATTTT.

V and J are TRBV4-1 and TRBJ1-4; 7 bases fit TRBD1. V lost 3 bases, J lost 8 bases, and 9 bases stayed unmatched. This CDR3 comprises 15 residues. Germline V gives CDR1 MGHRA, CDR2 YSYEKL. In DNA, the CDR3 is TGCGCCAGCAGCCAGAGGGGGCGAGGTGAAGAAAAACTGTTTTTT. The encoded protein is CASSQRGRGEEKLFF.

This clonotype was picked up many times. This chain links TRBV4-1 with TRBJ2-1; D remains unclear. From germline, CDR1 is MGHRA and CDR2 YSYEKL. This CDR3 region has 14 residues. V was trimmed by 0 bases and J by 1 base, leaving 4 bases between them. This CDR3 is CASSQERSYNEQFF. CDR3 in DNA: TGCGCCAGCAGCCAAGAGCGGTCCTACAATGAGCAGTTCTTC.

V usage is TRBV6-7 and J usage is TRBJ1-4, with TRBD1 as a possible D gene (5 bases). TRBV6-7 is sorted into the ORF group, with uncertain function. V gave up 4 bases and J gave up 13 bases, with 13 bases separating them. This CDR3 is 12 amino acids long. CDR3 nucleotides: TGTGCCAGCAGTTGGACGGGACGTAGACTGTTTTTT. This codes for CASSWTGRRLFF.

This clonotype was recorded a few times. The J gene is TRBJ2-4, the V gene TRBV4-1, with D hard to call. CDR3 length: 15 amino acids. Germline CDR1 and CDR2: MGHRA and YSYEKL. Between the trimmed V and J ends, which lost 1 base and 0 bases, there was a span of 7 bases. The CDR3 reads CASSQVHLAKNIQYF. DNA for the CDR3: TGCGCCAGCAGCCAAGTCCACCTAGCCAAAAACATTCAGTACTTC.

This clonotype was recorded at least ten times. The J gene is TRBJ2-7, the V gene TRBV2; D unresolved. Germline V lookup: CDR1 SNHLY, CDR2 FYNNEI. CDR3 length equals 11 residues. V was cut by 4 bases and J by 2 bases, with 3 bases left in between. CDR3 nucleotide sequence: TGTGCCAGCAGTGTGACCTACGAGCAGTACTTC. It codes for CASSVTYEQYF.

There are a few counts of this clonotype. In DNA, the CDR3 is TGTGCCAGCAGTCCACTCCCAATACAGGGGACTAACTATGGCTACACCTTC. Its protein product is CASSPLPIQGTNYGYTF. J is TRBJ1-2 and V is TRBV27; 7 nucleotides match TRBD1. Germline V gene data show CDR1 as MNHEY and CDR2 as SMNVEV (reference sequence). The CDR3 length is 17 residues. Trimming took 5 bases from V and 0 from J; bases not matched to a gene: 12.

The table lists this clonotype with a few counts. The chain employs TRBV10-2 and TRBJ2-7, with unresolved D. V was pared by 2 bases and J by 0 bases, with 11 bases between. The length of the CDR3 is 15 residues. Per germline, CDR1 WSHSY and CDR2 SAAADI. Written as DNA, the CDR3 is TGCGCCAGCAGTGAGGTAGGCGGTAGCTCCTACGAGCAGTACTTC. It specifies CASSEVGGSSYEQYF.

V and J are TRBV30 and TRBJ1-4, with D unclear. The length of the CDR3 is 11 residues. The germline V gene has CDR1 GTSNPN and CDR2 SVGIG (reference sequence). V lost 5 bases, J lost 8 bases, and 9 bases lay in between. The CDR3 loop is CAWVQREKLFF. The CDR3 DNA sequence: TGTGCCTGGGTCCAGAGGGAAAAACTGTTTTTT.